Listed below are T cell receptor beta chains from one sample, sequenced in a study of cytomegalovirus exposure and HLA in healthy donors. Sequencing was performed with immunoSEQ multiplex PCR; in TCRdb, only in-frame clones are kept and a portion is missing. The table for this sample gives 150,000 to 250,000 clones. What was sequenced was PBMCs. These receptors were obtained from a boy younger than 18 in good health and CMV-seronegative. Both conserved end residues are part of each CDR3. A D gene is named only where the DNA matches it firmly.

d_gene: NA
j_gene: TRBJ2-1
v_gene: TRBV14
len: 14
CDR3aa: CASSLGEVYNEQFF
CDR3nt: TGTGCCAGCAGCCTTGGAGAGGTATACAATGAGCAGTTCTTC

d_gene: NA
j_gene: TRBJ1-1
v_gene: TRBV7-2
len: 13
CDR3aa: CASSLNRDTEAFF
CDR3nt: TGTGCCAGCAGCTTGAACAGGGACACTGAAGCTTTCTTT

d_gene: NA
j_gene: TRBJ2-1
v_gene: TRBV11-3
len: 16
CDR3aa: CASSLVTSKTYNEQFF
CDR3nt: TGTGCCAGCAGCTTAGTGACTAGTAAAACGTACAATGAGCAGTTCTTC

d_gene: TRBD1
j_gene: TRBJ1-1
v_gene: TRBV7-6
len: 15
CDR3aa: CASSLGGQGIPEAFF
CDR3nt: TGTGCCAGCAGCTTAGGGGGACAGGGGATACCTGAAGCTTTCTTT

d_gene: NA
j_gene: TRBJ1-2
v_gene: TRBV4-1
len: 14
CDR3aa: CASSQLQEDYGYTF
CDR3nt: TGCGCCAGCAGCCAGTTGCAGGAAGACTATGGCTACACCTTC

d_gene: TRBD2
j_gene: TRBJ2-3
v_gene: TRBV5-4
len: 16
CDR3aa: CASRRGLAGGPDTQYF
CDR3nt: TGTGCCAGCAGACGGGGACTAGCGGGGGGGCCGGATACGCAGTATTTT

d_gene: TRBD1
j_gene: TRBJ2-2
v_gene: TRBV6-6
len: 13
CDR3aa: CASRITGAGELFF
CDR3nt: TGTGCCAGCAGAATTACAGGGGCCGGGGAGCTGTTTTTT

d_gene: TRBD1
j_gene: TRBJ1-5
v_gene: TRBV6-1
len: 17
CDR3aa: CASSAGQGFYSNQPQHF
CDR3nt: TGTGCCAGCAGTGCGGGACAGGGGTTTTATAGCAATCAGCCCCAGCATTTT

d_gene: NA
j_gene: TRBJ2-5
v_gene: TRBV19
len: 11
CDR3aa: CASEGGETQYF
CDR3nt: TGTGCCTCCGAGGGGGGGGAGACCCAGTACTTC

d_gene: NA
j_gene: TRBJ1-3
v_gene: TRBV27
len: 15
CDR3aa: CASSPLPWGPNTIYF
CDR3nt: TGTGCCAGCAGCCCACTCCCCTGGGGCCCAAACACCATATATTTT

d_gene: NA
j_gene: TRBJ2-4
v_gene: TRBV2
len: 15
CDR3aa: CASSDAGSAKNIQYF
CDR3nt: TGTGCCAGCAGTGATGCGGGGAGTGCCAAAAACATTCAGTACTTC

d_gene: NA
j_gene: TRBJ1-1
v_gene: TRBV14
len: 15
CDR3aa: CASSLRLNHETEAFF
CDR3nt: TGTGCCAGCAGCCTCAGACTCAACCACGAGACTGAAGCTTTCTTT

d_gene: NA
j_gene: TRBJ2-7
v_gene: TRBV29-1
len: 11
CDR3aa: CSVHATGEQYF
CDR3nt: TGCAGCGTACACGCCACGGGGGAGCAGTACTTC

d_gene: TRBD1
j_gene: TRBJ1-2
v_gene: TRBV7-6
len: 17
CDR3aa: CASSPWTGRLTNYGYTF
CDR3nt: TGTGCCAGCAGCCCCTGGACAGGGAGGCTCACTAACTATGGCTACACCTTC

d_gene: NA
j_gene: TRBJ2-3
v_gene: TRBV10-3
len: 14
CDR3aa: CAISESQATDTQYF
CDR3nt: TGTGCCATCAGTGAGTCACAGGCTACAGATACGCAGTATTTT

d_gene: NA
j_gene: TRBJ1-4
v_gene: TRBV6-1
len: 15
CDR3aa: CASSEGVAVPGKLFF
CDR3nt: TGTGCCAGCAGTGAAGGGGTGGCGGTCCCTGGGAAACTGTTTTTT